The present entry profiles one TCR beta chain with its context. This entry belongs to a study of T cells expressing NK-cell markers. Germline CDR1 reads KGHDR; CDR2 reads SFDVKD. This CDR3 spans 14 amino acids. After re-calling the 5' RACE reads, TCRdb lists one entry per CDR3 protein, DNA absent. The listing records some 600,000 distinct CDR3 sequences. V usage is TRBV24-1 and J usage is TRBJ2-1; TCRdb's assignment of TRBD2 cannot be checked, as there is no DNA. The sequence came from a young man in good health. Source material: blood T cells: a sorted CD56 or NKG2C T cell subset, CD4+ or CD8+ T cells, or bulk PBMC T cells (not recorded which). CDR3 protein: CATSDPSGGDEQFF.